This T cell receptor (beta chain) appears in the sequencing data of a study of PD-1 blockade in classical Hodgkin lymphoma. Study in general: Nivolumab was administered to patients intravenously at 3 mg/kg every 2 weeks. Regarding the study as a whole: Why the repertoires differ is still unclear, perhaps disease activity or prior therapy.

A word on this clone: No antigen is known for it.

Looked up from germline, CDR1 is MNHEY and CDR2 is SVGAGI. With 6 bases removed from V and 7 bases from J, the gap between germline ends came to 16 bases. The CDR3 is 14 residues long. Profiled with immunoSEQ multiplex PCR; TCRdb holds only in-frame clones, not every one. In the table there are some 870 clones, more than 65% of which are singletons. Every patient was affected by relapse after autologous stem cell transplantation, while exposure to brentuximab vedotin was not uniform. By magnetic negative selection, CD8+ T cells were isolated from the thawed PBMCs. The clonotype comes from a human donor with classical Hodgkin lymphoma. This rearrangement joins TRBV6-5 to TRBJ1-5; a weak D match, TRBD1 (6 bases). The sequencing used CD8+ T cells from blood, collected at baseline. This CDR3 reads CASSPSGQLQPQHF. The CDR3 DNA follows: TGTGCCAGCAGCCCTTCCGGACAGTTGCAGCCCCAGCATTTT.